The entry below describes one TCR beta chain. V lost 3 bases and J lost 1; bases outside the gene matches: 18. The CDR3 spans 20 residues. Germline V gene sequence: CDR1 LNHDA, CDR2 SQIVND (reference sequence). The source of the sample is a study of neurological immune-mediated disorders. The time point was: longitudinal time-point 1 (baseline). Libraries used 2 million unsorted PBMCs kept frozen in RNAlater. It was by 5'RACE with 10-nucleotide random UMIs that the cDNA was made. MiXCR was run by TCRdb on the 5' RACE reads, yielding one entry per CDR3 protein. This sample has tens of thousands of distinct CDR3 sequences, with approximately 13% found just once.

This receptor was taken from a female donor with HTLV-1-associated myelopathy (HAM/TSP). The chain has TRBV19 and TRBJ2-7; 10 nucleotides line up with TRBD1. Sequencing was done on a sample of PBMCs. DNA for the CDR3: TGTGCCAGTAGTATGAATTCCCGGACAGGGGGTGGCCGCGGTTCCTACGAGCAGTACTTC. Its translation is CASSMNSRTGGGRGSYEQYF.